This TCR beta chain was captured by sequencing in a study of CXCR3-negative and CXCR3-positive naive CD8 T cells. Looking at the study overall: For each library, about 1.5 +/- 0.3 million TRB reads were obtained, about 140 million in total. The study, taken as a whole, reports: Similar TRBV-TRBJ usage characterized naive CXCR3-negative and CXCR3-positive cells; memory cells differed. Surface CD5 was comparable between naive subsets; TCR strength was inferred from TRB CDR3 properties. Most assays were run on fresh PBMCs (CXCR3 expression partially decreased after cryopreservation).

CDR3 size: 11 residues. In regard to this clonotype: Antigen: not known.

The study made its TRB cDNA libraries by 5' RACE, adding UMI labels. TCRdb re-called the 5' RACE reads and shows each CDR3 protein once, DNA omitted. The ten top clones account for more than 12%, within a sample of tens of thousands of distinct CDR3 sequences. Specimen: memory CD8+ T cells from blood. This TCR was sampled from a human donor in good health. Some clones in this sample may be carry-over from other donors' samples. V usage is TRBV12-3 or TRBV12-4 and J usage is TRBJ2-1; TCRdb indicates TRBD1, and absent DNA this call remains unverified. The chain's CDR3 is CASSSPWGWFF.